This TCR beta chain was sequenced for a study of cytomegalovirus exposure and HLA in healthy donors. Study results and limitations: Highly shared variants forming one cluster were likely a sequencing artifact.

V was pared by 1 base and J by 7 bases, with 8 bases of the junction left unmatched. The CDR3 loop spans 15 amino acids. Germline CDR1 reads SGHVS; CDR2 reads FQNEAQ. Vbeta (60) and Jbeta (13) primers were used in the PCR. Using immunoSEQ multiplex PCR, the repertoire was profiled, and TCRdb retains in-frame clones only, with some absent. The sample records about 180,000 clones, around three quarters being singletons. A single count supports this clone. As yet, its antigen is unknown. The chain employs TRBV7-8 and TRBJ1-1; TRBD1 agrees at 8 bases. The origin of this receptor is a woman aged 30 to 39 in good health and CMV-seronegative. Sequences were obtained from PBMCs. The CDR3 sequence: CASSLVATGAGEAFF. DNA for the CDR3: TGTGCCAGCAGCTTAGTGGCGACAGGGGCCGGTGAAGCTTTCTTT.